Listed below are T cell receptor beta chains from one sample, sequenced in a study of cytomegalovirus exposure and HLA in healthy donors. Produced via immunoSEQ multiplex PCR; TCRdb's table is partial and in-frame only. This sample's clone table lists about 84,000 clones. The sample was PBMCs. Receptors were obtained from a man aged 45-60 years in good health and CMV-seronegative. Both conserved end residues are part of each CDR3. The D gene is left open where the match is weak.

d_call: .; j_call: TRBJ2-5; v_call: TRBV7-9; cdr3_nt: TGTGCCAGCAGCTTCGCGAGTTTTATGGAGACCCAGTACTTC; cdr3_aa: CASSFASFMETQYF
d_call: .; j_call: TRBJ1-5; v_call: TRBV6-5; cdr3_nt: TGTGCCAGCAGTTACTCGAAGGGGAATCAGCCCCAGCATTTT; cdr3_aa: CASSYSKGNQPQHF
d_call: TRBD1; j_call: TRBJ2-7; v_call: TRBV9; cdr3_nt: TGTGCCAGCAGCGTGTCCGGGACAGCGGCCTACGAGCAGTACTTC; cdr3_aa: CASSVSGTAAYEQYF
d_call: TRBD1; j_call: TRBJ1-5; v_call: TRBV28; cdr3_nt: TGTGCCACAAAATGGGACAGGGGACGCAATCAGCCCCAGCATTTT; cdr3_aa: CATKWDRGRNQPQHF
d_call: TRBD1; j_call: TRBJ2-7; v_call: TRBV5-1; cdr3_nt: TGCGCCAGCAGCTTGGGGGGGACAGGGGAAGGCGAGCAGTACTTC; cdr3_aa: CASSLGGTGEGEQYF
d_call: TRBD2; j_call: TRBJ2-3; v_call: TRBV4-2; cdr3_nt: TGTGCCAGCAGCCAAGGCTTGGGGGGGGATACGCAGTATTTT; cdr3_aa: CASSQGLGGDTQYF
d_call: .; j_call: TRBJ2-7; v_call: TRBV5-6; cdr3_nt: TGTGCCAGCAGCTTGGGACCAGGTTACACCTACGAGCAGTACTTC; cdr3_aa: CASSLGPGYTYEQYF
d_call: TRBD1; j_call: TRBJ2-7; v_call: TRBV29-1; cdr3_nt: TGCAGCGTCCGAGGGGGACAGTCCTACGAGCAGTACTTC; cdr3_aa: CSVRGGQSYEQYF
d_call: .; j_call: TRBJ1-1; v_call: TRBV4-1; cdr3_nt: TGCGCCAGCAGCCAAGGAAGGGAGGTTTGGGGTAGGAACACTGAAGCTTTCTTT; cdr3_aa: CASSQGREVWGRNTEAFF
d_call: TRBD1; j_call: TRBJ2-7; v_call: TRBV13; cdr3_nt: TGTGCCAGCAGCTTCATGGGACAGGCCTACGAGCAGTACTTC; cdr3_aa: CASSFMGQAYEQYF
d_call: TRBD1; j_call: TRBJ1-1; v_call: TRBV27; cdr3_nt: TGTGCCAGCAGGGGGACAGGGTACACTGAAGCTTTCTTT; cdr3_aa: CASRGTGYTEAFF
d_call: .; j_call: TRBJ2-7; v_call: TRBV7-8; cdr3_nt: TGTGCCAGCAGCTTAATTACAGGGCTCCCCTACGAGCAGTACTTC; cdr3_aa: CASSLITGLPYEQYF
d_call: TRBD2; j_call: TRBJ2-3; v_call: TRBV14; cdr3_nt: TGTGCCAGCAGCCAAGTAGCGGGGGCCCGCACAGATACGCAGTATTTT; cdr3_aa: CASSQVAGARTDTQYF
d_call: .; j_call: TRBJ1-4; v_call: TRBV7-2; cdr3_nt: TGTGCCAGCAGCTTACAGGGGATCGGTAATGAAAAACTGTTTTTT; cdr3_aa: CASSLQGIGNEKLFF
d_call: TRBD1; j_call: TRBJ2-3; v_call: TRBV5-1; cdr3_nt: TGCGCCAGCAGCTTGGGGGGGACAGGGGGCACAGATACGCAGTATTTT; cdr3_aa: CASSLGGTGGTDTQYF
d_call: .; j_call: TRBJ2-3; v_call: TRBV7-9; cdr3_nt: TGTGCCAGCAGCTTAGGGCCGGGGGTCACAGATACGCAGTATTTT; cdr3_aa: CASSLGPGVTDTQYF
d_call: .; j_call: TRBJ2-7; v_call: TRBV7-6; cdr3_nt: TGTGCCAGCAGCGCAGCAGGTGACGAGCAGTACTTC; cdr3_aa: CASSAAGDEQYF
d_call: .; j_call: TRBJ1-1; v_call: TRBV6-1; cdr3_nt: TGTGCCAGCTCGAAGACAGGGAACACTGAAGCTTTCTTT; cdr3_aa: CASSKTGNTEAFF
d_call: .; j_call: TRBJ1-2; v_call: TRBV10-3; cdr3_nt: TGTGCCATCAGCGCTATGACCCTCGGGTGGGGAGTGGATGGCTACACCTTC; cdr3_aa: CAISAMTLGWGVDGYTF
d_call: TRBD2; j_call: TRBJ2-3; v_call: TRBV10-3; cdr3_nt: TGTGCCATCAGTGAGGCTAGCGGGGGCCGCACAGATACGCAGTATTTT; cdr3_aa: CAISEASGGRTDTQYF
d_call: TRBD1; j_call: TRBJ2-2; v_call: TRBV7-3; cdr3_nt: TGTGCCAGCAGCTGGGGACAGGGGATTGACACCGGGGAGCTGTTTTTT; cdr3_aa: CASSWGQGIDTGELFF
d_call: .; j_call: TRBJ2-7; v_call: TRBV15; cdr3_nt: TGTGCCACCAGCAGACCAGGACACGAAAACCTCTACGAGCAGTACTTC; cdr3_aa: CATSRPGHENLYEQYF
d_call: TRBD2; j_call: TRBJ2-7; v_call: TRBV18; cdr3_nt: TGTGCCAGCTCACCGGGACTAGCTTTATACGAGCAGTACTTC; cdr3_aa: CASSPGLALYEQYF
d_call: TRBD1; j_call: TRBJ1-1; v_call: TRBV4-3; cdr3_nt: TGCGCCAGCAGCCAAGATAGCCAGGGGGACACTGAAGCTTTCTTT; cdr3_aa: CASSQDSQGDTEAFF
d_call: TRBD2; j_call: TRBJ2-2; v_call: TRBV7-9; cdr3_nt: TGTGCCCTAGCGGGGGGGCCCCTCGGGGAGCTGTTTTTT; cdr3_aa: CALAGGPLGELFF
d_call: .; j_call: TRBJ2-5; v_call: TRBV10-3; cdr3_nt: TGTGCCATCAGCACCCCAGGGCAAGAGACCCAGTACTTC; cdr3_aa: CAISTPGQETQYF
d_call: TRBD1; j_call: TRBJ1-5; v_call: TRBV2; cdr3_nt: TGTGCCAGCCGGGACAGAGAGAATCAGCCCCAGCATTTT; cdr3_aa: CASRDRENQPQHF
d_call: TRBD1; j_call: TRBJ2-1; v_call: TRBV5-1; cdr3_nt: TGCGCCAGCAGCTCGGGACAGGGTTTCAGTGAGCAGTTCTTC; cdr3_aa: CASSSGQGFSEQFF
d_call: TRBD1; j_call: TRBJ1-3; v_call: TRBV28; cdr3_nt: TGTGCCAGCAGTTCCACAGGGGAGGTCGACACCATATATTTT; cdr3_aa: CASSSTGEVDTIYF
d_call: .; j_call: TRBJ2-7; v_call: TRBV29-1; cdr3_nt: TGCAGCGTCGAAAAAGGTGCAGGGTACGAGCAGTACTTC; cdr3_aa: CSVEKGAGYEQYF
d_call: .; j_call: TRBJ1-1; v_call: TRBV6-1; cdr3_nt: TGTGCCAGCAGGCCGGGACAGAACACTGAAGCTTTCTTT; cdr3_aa: CASRPGQNTEAFF
d_call: .; j_call: TRBJ2-7; v_call: TRBV30; cdr3_nt: TGTGCCTGGAGAGGACAGGCCAGGGGGGTGGTTAAGTACTTC; cdr3_aa: CAWRGQARGVVKYF
d_call: TRBD1; j_call: TRBJ2-6; v_call: TRBV19; cdr3_nt: TGTGCCAGTACCCCTCTGGGGACAGGTTCGTGGTCTGGGGCCAACGTCCTGACTTTC; cdr3_aa: CASTPLGTGSWSGANVLTF
d_call: .; j_call: TRBJ1-5; v_call: TRBV21-1; cdr3_nt: TGTGCCAGCAGCACTAAAAGTAGCAATCAGCCCCAGCATTTT; cdr3_aa: CASSTKSSNQPQHF
d_call: .; j_call: TRBJ1-3; v_call: TRBV7-9; cdr3_nt: TGTGCCAGCATGGTACAGAGCTCTGGAAACACCATATATTTT; cdr3_aa: CASMVQSSGNTIYF
d_call: .; j_call: TRBJ1-2; v_call: TRBV6-1; cdr3_nt: TGTGCCAGCAGTGAAGGGCCGCACTATGGCTACACCTTC; cdr3_aa: CASSEGPHYGYTF
d_call: .; j_call: TRBJ2-6; v_call: TRBV18; cdr3_nt: TGTGCCAGCTCACGGGAAGGGGTATTCTCTGGGGCCAACGTCCTGACTTTC; cdr3_aa: CASSREGVFSGANVLTF
d_call: TRBD1; j_call: TRBJ2-1; v_call: TRBV4-3; cdr3_nt: TGCGCCAGCAGCCAAGATTGGCAGGGGGCTTACAATGAGCAGTTCTTC; cdr3_aa: CASSQDWQGAYNEQFF
d_call: TRBD1; j_call: TRBJ2-2; v_call: TRBV9; cdr3_nt: TGTGCCAGCAGCGGGACAGGGACGTACACCGGGGAGCTGTTTTTT; cdr3_aa: CASSGTGTYTGELFF
d_call: TRBD1; j_call: TRBJ2-7; v_call: TRBV5-1; cdr3_nt: TGCGCCAGCAGCCCTACAGGGGGCTACGTGTACGAGCAGTACTTC; cdr3_aa: CASSPTGGYVYEQYF
d_call: TRBD1; j_call: TRBJ1-2; v_call: TRBV5-6; cdr3_nt: TGTGCCAGCAGCTTGGTTCAGGGGGCGCGTGGCTACACCTTC; cdr3_aa: CASSLVQGARGYTF
d_call: .; j_call: TRBJ1-2; v_call: TRBV28; cdr3_nt: TGTGCCAGCAGTTCAGCGGACAGTCCCTATGGCTACACCTTC; cdr3_aa: CASSSADSPYGYTF
d_call: .; j_call: TRBJ1-1; v_call: TRBV25-1; cdr3_nt: TGTGCCAGCAGGGTAACAGGGAACACTGAAGCTTTCTTT; cdr3_aa: CASRVTGNTEAFF
d_call: .; j_call: TRBJ1-5; v_call: TRBV18; cdr3_nt: TGTGCCAGCTCACCACCGACTAGCCGGAGGAATCAGCCCCAGCATTTT; cdr3_aa: CASSPPTSRRNQPQHF
d_call: TRBD1; j_call: TRBJ1-6; v_call: TRBV4-2; cdr3_nt: TGTGCCAGCAGCCAAGCAGGGACAGGGGGTGCCTATAATTCACCCCTCCACTTT; cdr3_aa: CASSQAGTGGAYNSPLHF
d_call: TRBD1; j_call: TRBJ2-7; v_call: TRBV25-1; cdr3_nt: TGTGCCAGCAGTGAATTAGGGACAGGGAACGACGAGCAGTACTTC; cdr3_aa: CASSELGTGNDEQYF
d_call: .; j_call: TRBJ2-3; v_call: TRBV2; cdr3_nt: TGTGCCAGCGAAGGGGCTACAGATACGCAGTATTTT; cdr3_aa: CASEGATDTQYF
d_call: .; j_call: TRBJ2-1; v_call: TRBV18; cdr3_nt: TGTGCCAGCTCACCAGGGGAGGGAGGGGGCTCCTACAATGAGCAGTTCTTC; cdr3_aa: CASSPGEGGGSYNEQFF
d_call: TRBD1; j_call: TRBJ2-7; v_call: TRBV6-5; cdr3_nt: TGCGCCAGCAGTTCCCTCGGGACAGGGGCCCGGGAGCAGTACTTC; cdr3_aa: CASSSLGTGAREQYF